The 30 T cell receptor beta chains below all came from one sample that was sequenced in a study of T cell responses to AZD1222 COVID-19 vaccine. Clones were read by immunoSEQ multiplex PCR, and TCRdb kept only the in-frame ones, dropping some. The profile shows about 110,000 clones, around nine tenths of them singletons. Specimen: peripheral blood, collected 28 days after the second AZD1222 dose. The receptors shown here come from an adult who received the AZD1222 COVID-19 vaccine.

The genes are TRBV10-1 and TRBJ2-3; D unclear. The CDR3 sequence is 15 residues long. Trimming removed 3 bases at V and 1 base at J, with 11 bases between. Germline-derived CDR1 and CDR2 are WNHNN and SYGVQD (reference sequence). The CDR3 loop reads CASSDVGMGTDTQYF. In DNA form, the CDR3 reads TGCGCCAGCAGTGATGTGGGAATGGGCACAGATACGCAGTATTTT.

The count of this clone is one. This chain uses TRBV7-9 with TRBJ1-4, with D hard to call. Germline loops: CDR1 SEHNR, CDR2 FQNEAQ (reference sequence). Trimming left V 1 base short and J 7 bases short, with 10 bases between. The CDR3 runs 14 residues. The CDR3, as DNA: TGTGCCAGCAGCTTAGGGTCCGGGTTTGAAAAACTGTTTTTT. Its translation: CASSLGSGFEKLFF. Full variable domain (rest looked up from reference TRBV7-9 and TRBJ1-4): DTGVSQNPRHKITKRGQNVTFRCDPISEHNRLYWYRQTLGQGPEFLTYFQNEAQLEKSRLLSDRFSAERPKGSFSTLEIQRTEQGDSAMYLCASSLGSGFEKLFFGSGTQLSVL.

The rearrangement links TRBV19 to TRBJ2-3; possibly TRBD2 for D (5 bases). CDR3 length equals 16 residues. V gave up 3 bases and J gave up 0 bases, with 13 bases separating them. Germline CDR1 is LNHDA and CDR2 is SQIVND (reference sequence). The CDR3 reads CASSIGMGSSTDTQYF. CDR3 nucleotides: TGTGCCAGTAGTATCGGGATGGGCAGTAGCACAGATACGCAGTATTTT.

The chain joins TRBV5-5 to TRBJ1-2, with D maybe TRBD1 (5 bases). From germline, CDR1 is SGHKS and CDR2 YYEKEE (reference sequence). This CDR3 is 15 amino acids long. Trimming took 0 bases from V and 0 from J, leaving 9 bases between them. This CDR3 reads CASSLGDGSNYGYTF. The CDR3 DNA reads TGTGCCAGCAGCTTGGGGGACGGTTCTAACTATGGCTACACCTTC.

V is TRBV7-6 and J is TRBJ2-7, with TRBD1 matching 8 bases. CDR3 length equals 15 residues. The germline gives CDR1 SGHVS, CDR2 FNYEAQ. V was pared by 5 bases and J by 6 bases, with 12 bases of the junction left unmatched. This CDR3 is CASSREGTGGAEQYF. The CDR3 DNA reads TGTGCCAGCAGCCGGGAAGGTACAGGGGGTGCCGAGCAGTACTTC. Supplemented by reference TRBV7-6 and TRBJ2-7, the full variable domain reads GAGVSQSPRYKVTKRGQDVALRCDPISGHVSLYWYRQALGQGPEFLTYFNYEAQQDKSGLPNDRFSAERPEGSISTLTIQRTEQRDSAMYRCASSREGTGGAEQYFGPGTRLTVT.

This clone turned up a few times. The J gene is TRBJ1-1, the V gene TRBV6-1, with D possibly matching TRBD1 (6 bases). The V end lost 3 bases, the J end lost 3 bases, and 11 bases lay between the germline ends. Germline CDR1 and CDR2: MNHNS and SASEGT. The CDR3 contains 14 residues. This chain's CDR3 is CASSEGGAHTEAFF. CDR3 coding DNA: TGTGCCAGCAGTGAGGGGGGGGCGCACACTGAAGCTTTCTTT.

The V call is TRBV27, the J call TRBJ2-1, with D hard to call. CDR1 MNHEY and CDR2 SMNVEV come from the germline V gene (reference sequence). V lost 2 bases and J lost 5, with 13 bases in between. This CDR3 is 15 amino acids long. CDR3 coding DNA: TGTGCCAGCAGTTTAAACCCGTTGCGAAACAATGAGCAGTTCTTC. Translated: CASSLNPLRNNEQFF.

J is TRBJ2-7 and V is TRBV18; TRBD1 agrees at 8 bases. The CDR3 length is 15 residues. The trim removed 5 bases at V and 1 base at J, leaving 7 bases unmatched. Germline-derived CDR1 and CDR2 are KGHSH and LQKENI. In nucleotides, the CDR3 is TGTGCCAGCTCAGTCCCCACAGGGGGGTCCTACGAGCAGTACTTC. This encodes CASSVPTGGSYEQYF.

This chain uses TRBV6-2 or TRBV6-3 with TRBJ2-7; TRBD2 agrees at 8 bases. The CDR3 totals 14 residues. V was pared by 6 bases and J by 4 bases, with 8 bases of the junction left unmatched. CDR1 and CDR2 (germline): MNHEY, SVGEGT. CDR3 sequence: CASSPTGGIYEQYF. In DNA form, the CDR3 reads TGTGCCAGCAGCCCCACGGGGGGGATATACGAGCAGTACTTC.

The chain uses TRBV11-2 and TRBJ2-7; possibly TRBD1 for D (5 bases). The V and J ends lost 5 bases and 3 bases respectively, with 14 bases between them. The V gene's germline CDR1 is SGHAT and CDR2 FQNNGV. This CDR3 is built from 14 residues. In nucleotides, the CDR3 is TGTGCCAGCAGCGTAGGGGCCTCAGGCTACGAGCAGTACTTC. As protein: CASSVGASGYEQYF.

The V and J genes are TRBV29-1 and TRBJ2-5; TRBD1 aligns across 9 bases. This CDR3 region has 14 residues. The germline V gene has CDR1 SQVTM and CDR2 ANQGSEA. Trimming cost V 4 bases and J 3 bases; bases outside gene matches: 6. The CDR3 is CSVALDRGKETQYF. The CDR3 DNA follows: TGCAGCGTTGCTCTGGACAGGGGTAAAGAGACCCAGTACTTC.

Only one count was recorded for this clone. The chain uses TRBV24-1 and TRBJ1-5; 8 bases are a match to TRBD1. Germline trimming cut 6 bases from V and 4 bases from J; bases unmatched to any gene: 4. CDR3 size: 14 residues. Germline V gene sequence: CDR1 KGHDR, CDR2 SFDVKD. CDR3 loop: CATSPGDRNQPQHF. DNA for the CDR3: TGTGCCACCAGTCCAGGGGACAGGAATCAGCCCCAGCATTTT.

The gene calls are TRBV6-6 and TRBJ2-7; 8 bases agree with TRBD1. The CDR3 is 14 amino acids. The germline V gene has CDR1 MNHNY and CDR2 SVGAGI (reference sequence). V trimming: 6 bases; J trimming: 2 bases; junction bases outside the gene matches: 6. CDR3 bases: TGTGCCAGCAGATGGGGACAGGAGGCCTACGAGCAGTACTTC. Its protein is CASRWGQEAYEQYF.

The CDR3 loop reads CASSLRTSGGANEQFF. The CDR3 DNA sequence: TGTGCCAGCAGCCTCCGGACTAGCGGGGGGGCCAATGAGCAGTTCTTC. The gene calls are TRBV9 and TRBJ2-1; 15 bases align to TRBD2. The germline CDR1 and CDR2 sequences are SGDLS and YYNGEE. CDR3 length: 16 amino acids. Trimming cost V 4 bases and J 6 bases; bases outside gene matches: 5.

The gene calls are TRBV6-1 and TRBJ2-3; TRBD1 is a possible D gene (5 bases). CDR3 length: 14 residues. V was clipped by 3 bases and J by 1 base, with 8 bases between them. Germline CDR1 reads MNHNS; CDR2 reads SASEGT. The CDR3 DNA is TGTGCCAGCAGTGAGCAGGGTGGCACAGATACGCAGTATTTT. As protein: CASSEQGGTDTQYF.

The count of this clone is one. This chain connects TRBV6-2 or TRBV6-3 to TRBJ1-1; D is possibly TRBD1 (5 bases). V lost 4 bases and J 7 bases, leaving 7 bases between the germline ends. CDR1 is MNHEY, CDR2 SVGEGT, per germline. The CDR3 sequence is 11 residues long. For the CDR3, the DNA is TGTGCCAGCAGTTCCGGGGGTGAAGCTTTCTTT. It codes for CASSSGGEAFF.

The chain carries TRBV5-1 and TRBJ2-7, with D possibly being TRBD1 (6 bases). CDR1 is SGHRS and CDR2 is YFSETQ in the germline V gene. The CDR3 is 14 residues long. Trimming removed 2 bases from V and 2 bases from J, with 11 bases in between. CDR3 bases: TGCGCCAGCAGCTTACAGGGTCGCGCCTACGAGCAGTACTTC. This sequence encodes CASSLQGRAYEQYF. Based on the CDR3 plus reference TRBV5-1 and TRBJ2-7, the full variable domain is KAGVTQTPRYLIKTRGQQVTLSCSPISGHRSVSWYQQTPGQGLQFLFEYFSETQRNKGNFPGRFSGRQFSNSRSEMNVSTLELGDSALYLCASSLQGRAYEQYFGPGTRLTVT.

This chain links TRBV3-1 (or the pseudogene TRBV3-2) with TRBJ2-7, with TRBD1 matching over 7 bases. Germline trimming cut 1 base from V and 7 bases from J; bases unmatched to any gene: 7. The germline CDR1 and CDR2 sequences are LGHDT and YNNKEL (reference sequence). The CDR3 is 14 residues long. The CDR3 DNA reads TGTGCCAGCAGCCAAGGTACAGGGGAAGGGGAGCAGTACTTC. It yields the protein CASSQGTGEGEQYF.

The chain carries TRBV7-2 and TRBJ1-6; a possible D gene is TRBD1 (6 bases). This CDR3 has 15 amino acids. The germline V and J ends were trimmed by 2 bases and 9 bases, with 14 bases remaining between them. CDR1 SGHTA and CDR2 FQGNSA come from the germline V gene. The CDR3 coding sequence is TGTGCCAGCAGCTTACAGGGGATCGGGTCTTCACCCCTCCACTTT. Translating it yields CASSLQGIGSSPLHF.

The chain uses TRBV30 and TRBJ2-3; possibly TRBD1 for D (6 bases). The CDR3 is made up of 16 amino acids. The ends were cut back, 0 bases at V and 0 bases at J, with 13 bases in the middle. The V gene's germline CDR1 is GTSNPN and CDR2 SVGIG (reference sequence). CDR3 amino acids: CAWSVGTRPSTDTQYF. In nucleotides, the CDR3 is TGTGCCTGGAGTGTAGGGACACGACCTAGCACAGATACGCAGTATTTT.

This clone has just one count. The chain carries TRBV4-3 and TRBJ1-4; maybe TRBD1 (5 bases). The CDR3 length is 16 residues. Germline values: CDR1 LGHNA, CDR2 YSLEER. The V gene lost 1 base and the J gene lost 7 bases, with 16 bases spanning the gap. The DNA of the CDR3 is TGCGCCAGCAGCCAAGGCTCGGATGCGGGGGGTGAAAAACTGTTTTTT. Protein product: CASSQGSDAGGEKLFF.

The rearrangement joins TRBV29-1 to TRBJ1-3; D is unclear. The V gene lost 6 bases and the J gene lost 2 bases, with 5 bases spanning the gap. Germline lookup yields CDR1 SQVTM and CDR2 ANQGSEA. The CDR3 length is 11 residues. The CDR3 reads CSVLAGNTIYF. DNA for the CDR3: TGCAGCGTGCTCGCTGGAAACACCATATATTTT. Using reference TRBV29-1 and TRBJ1-3 for the parts outside the CDR3, the full variable domain is SAVISQKPSRDICQRGTSLTIQCQVDSQVTMMFWYRQQPGQSLTLIATANQGSEATYESGFVIDKFPISRPNLTFSTLTVSNMSPEDSSIYLCSVLAGNTIYFGEGSWLTVV.

This clone was counted a single time. CDR3 sequence (DNA): TGTGCCAGCAGTTACAGCGGGGGGGCCACAGATACGCAGTATTTT. It yields the protein CASSYSGGATDTQYF. The rearrangement links TRBV6-2 or TRBV6-3 to TRBJ2-3, with TRBD2 identical over 10 bases. V was clipped by 2 bases and J by 2 bases; unmatched bases: 1. Germline V CDR1 and CDR2: MNHEY, SVGEGT. The CDR3 runs 15 residues.

V is TRBV5-1 and J is TRBJ1-3; D might be TRBD1 (6 bases). V was pared by 7 bases and J by 0 bases, with 17 bases between. Germline values: CDR1 SGHRS, CDR2 YFSETQ. The CDR3 spans 16 residues. Here the CDR3 reads CASQAAAGDSGNTIYF. As DNA, the CDR3 is TGCGCCAGCCAAGCAGCAGCAGGGGACTCTGGAAACACCATATATTTT. The variable domain in full, with the rest retrieved from reference TRBV5-1 and TRBJ1-3, is KAGVTQTPRYLIKTRGQQVTLSCSPISGHRSVSWYQQTPGQGLQFLFEYFSETQRNKGNFPGRFSGRQFSNSRSEMNVSTLELGDSALYLCASQAAAGDSGNTIYFGEGSWLTVV.

This sequence joins TRBV6-5 and TRBJ2-1; 8 nucleotides agree with TRBD1. This CDR3 is built from 15 residues. Germline V lookup: CDR1 MNHEY, CDR2 SVGAGI. V shed 2 bases and J 2 bases; nucleotides not matched to a gene: 2. The DNA of the CDR3 is TGTGCCAGCAGTTACGGGGACAGGACCTACAATGAGCAGTTCTTC. Encoded protein: CASSYGDRTYNEQFF.

This clone was seen a handful of times. The chain recombines TRBV4-1 with TRBJ2-7; 9 bases line up with TRBD1. The V segment lost 7 bases and the J segment 6 bases; nucleotides outside the gene matches: 10. The CDR3 totals 14 residues. Germline V gene data show CDR1 as MGHRA and CDR2 as YSYEKL. The chain's CDR3 is CASNPGTGSGEQYF. CDR3 in DNA: TGCGCCAGCAACCCCGGGACAGGGTCGGGCGAGCAGTACTTC.

This chain links TRBV4-1 with TRBJ1-1, with D maybe TRBD1 (5 bases). Germline CDR1 MGHRA, CDR2 YSYEKL. Trimming took 0 bases from V and 1 from J, leaving 15 bases between them. This CDR3 is 17 amino acids long. The CDR3 sequence: CASSQESQGEWNTEAFF. The CDR3 DNA follows: TGCGCCAGCAGCCAAGAATCTCAGGGAGAATGGAACACTGAAGCTTTCTTT.

The chain couples TRBV2 to TRBJ1-5, with unresolved D. CDR1 and CDR2 (germline): SNHLY, FYNNEI. The length of the CDR3 is 15 residues. The V end was cut by 2 bases, the J end by 0 bases, with 8 bases between. CDR3 protein: CASSEQLLSNQPQHF. The DNA for the CDR3 is TGTGCCAGCAGTGAACAGCTTCTTAGCAATCAGCCCCAGCATTTT.

The J gene is TRBJ2-1, the V gene TRBV7-3, with 12 bases matching TRBD2. The CDR3 runs to 16 residues. Germline trimming cut 4 bases from V and 2 bases from J; bases unmatched to any gene: 3. The V gene's germline CDR1 is SGHTA and CDR2 FQGTGA. The CDR3 here is CASSSLAGGPYNEQFF. The DNA for the CDR3 is TGTGCCAGCAGCTCCCTAGCGGGGGGGCCCTACAATGAGCAGTTCTTC.

This clone has just a few counts. This sequence joins TRBV7-8 and TRBJ1-2, with D possibly TRBD1 on 5 matching bases. Germline values: CDR1 SGHVS, CDR2 FQNEAQ. The V end lost 4 bases, the J end lost 0 bases, and 12 bases lay between the germline ends. The length of the CDR3 is 15 residues. CDR3 sequence: CASSYSGDTNYGYTF. As DNA, the CDR3 is TGTGCCAGCAGCTACTCGGGGGATACTAACTATGGCTACACCTTC.